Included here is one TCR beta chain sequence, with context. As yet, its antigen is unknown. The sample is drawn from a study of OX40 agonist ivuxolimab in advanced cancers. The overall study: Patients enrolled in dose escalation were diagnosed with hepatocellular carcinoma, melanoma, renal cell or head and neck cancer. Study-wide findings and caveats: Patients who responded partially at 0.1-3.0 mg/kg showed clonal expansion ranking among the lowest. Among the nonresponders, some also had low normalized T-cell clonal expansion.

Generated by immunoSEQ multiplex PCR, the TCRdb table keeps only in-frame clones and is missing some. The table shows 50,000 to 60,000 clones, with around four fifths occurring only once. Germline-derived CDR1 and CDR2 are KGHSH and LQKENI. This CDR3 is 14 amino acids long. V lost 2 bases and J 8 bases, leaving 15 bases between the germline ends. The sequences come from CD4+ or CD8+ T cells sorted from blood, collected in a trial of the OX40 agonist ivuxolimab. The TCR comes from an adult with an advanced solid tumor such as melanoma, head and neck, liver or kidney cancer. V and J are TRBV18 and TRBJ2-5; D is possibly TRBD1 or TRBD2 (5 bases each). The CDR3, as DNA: TGTGCCAGCTCACCAACCCGAGGGGTCGGTACCCAGTACTTC. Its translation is CASSPTRGVGTQYF. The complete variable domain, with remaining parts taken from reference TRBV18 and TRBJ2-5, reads NAGVMQNPRHLVRRRGQEARLRCSPMKGHSHVYWYRQLPEEGLKFMVYLQKENIIDESGMPKERFSAEFPKEGPSILRIQQVVRGDSAAYFCASSPTRGVGTQYFGPGTRLLVL.